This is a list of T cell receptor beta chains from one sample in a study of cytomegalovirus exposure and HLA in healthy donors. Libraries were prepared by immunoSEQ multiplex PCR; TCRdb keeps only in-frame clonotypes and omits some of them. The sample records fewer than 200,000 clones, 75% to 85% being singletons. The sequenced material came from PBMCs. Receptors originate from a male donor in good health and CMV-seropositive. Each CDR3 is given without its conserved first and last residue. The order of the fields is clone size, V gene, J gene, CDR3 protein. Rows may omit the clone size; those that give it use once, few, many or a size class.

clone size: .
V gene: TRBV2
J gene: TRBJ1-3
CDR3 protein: ASSAGQGAGNTIY

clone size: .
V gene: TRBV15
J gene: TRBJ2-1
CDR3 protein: ATSRVGGYNEQF

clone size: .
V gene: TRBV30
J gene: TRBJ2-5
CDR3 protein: AWSRDRGRETQY

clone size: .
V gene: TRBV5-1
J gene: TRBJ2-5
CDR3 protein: ASSREAGQQETQY

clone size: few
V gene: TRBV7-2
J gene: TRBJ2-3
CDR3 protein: ASSLVQTGSTDTQY

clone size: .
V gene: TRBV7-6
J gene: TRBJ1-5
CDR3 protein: ASSPGQVSNQPQH

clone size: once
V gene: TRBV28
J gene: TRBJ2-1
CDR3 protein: ASSSEVSYNEQF

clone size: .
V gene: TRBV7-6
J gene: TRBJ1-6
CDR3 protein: ASSLFGRGFNSPLH

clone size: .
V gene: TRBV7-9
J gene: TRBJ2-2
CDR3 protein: ASTNNRGTYGELF

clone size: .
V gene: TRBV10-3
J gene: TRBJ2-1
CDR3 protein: AISERGGQGANEQF

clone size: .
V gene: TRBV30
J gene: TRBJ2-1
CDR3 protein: AWSRRRTGVYNEQF

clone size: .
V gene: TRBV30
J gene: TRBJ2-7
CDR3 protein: AWSVLRTGGAEQY

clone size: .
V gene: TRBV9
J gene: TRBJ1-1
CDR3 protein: ASSVGQDTEAF

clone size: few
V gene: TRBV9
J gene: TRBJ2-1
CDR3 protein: ASSEGNEQF

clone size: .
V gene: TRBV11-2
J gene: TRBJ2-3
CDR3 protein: ASSLAGGWERDTQY

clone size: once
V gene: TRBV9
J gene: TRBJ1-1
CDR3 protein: ASSPQGMNTEAF

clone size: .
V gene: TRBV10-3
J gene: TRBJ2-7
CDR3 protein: AISLILAGGSYEQY

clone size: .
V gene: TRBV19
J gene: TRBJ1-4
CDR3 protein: ASSPPARKNEKLF

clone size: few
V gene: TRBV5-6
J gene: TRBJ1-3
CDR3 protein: ASSLLGSSGNTIY

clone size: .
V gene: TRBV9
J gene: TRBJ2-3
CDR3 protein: ASSGGLGTDTQY

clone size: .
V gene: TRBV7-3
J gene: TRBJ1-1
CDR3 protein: ASSLGGTAEAF

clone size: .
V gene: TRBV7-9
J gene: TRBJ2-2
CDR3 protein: ASSLVRGTSDTGELF

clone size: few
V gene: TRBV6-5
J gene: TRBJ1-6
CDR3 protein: ASSYAPFWEDSPLH

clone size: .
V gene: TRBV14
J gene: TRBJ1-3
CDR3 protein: ASSPSSGIGNTIY

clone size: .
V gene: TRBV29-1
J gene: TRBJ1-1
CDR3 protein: SVEQGGRTEAF

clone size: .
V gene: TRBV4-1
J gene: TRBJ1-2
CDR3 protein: ASSQEGKQGVSGYT

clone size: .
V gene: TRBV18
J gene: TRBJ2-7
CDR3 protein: ASSPGQGIPWEQY

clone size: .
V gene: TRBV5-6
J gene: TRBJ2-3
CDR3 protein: ASSASHRSTDTQY

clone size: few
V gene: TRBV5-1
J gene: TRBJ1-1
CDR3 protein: ASSQLQGAQEAF